Presented here are 15 T cell receptor beta chains from one specimen sequenced in a study of shared T cell receptors in the human thymus. TCRdb keeps only in-frame clones here, not all; method: immunoSEQ multiplex PCR. The sample consists of 640,000 or so clones, about 89% of them appearing once. This sample was shared with a second study, whose subject was human thymus T cells.

The specimen was thymocytes. The receptor set was obtained from a boy under two years old with a congenital heart defect.

The chain links TRBV6-5 to TRBJ2-1; 9 bases match TRBD1. Unmatched junction bases numbered 7, after V lost 5 bases and J lost 5 bases. CDR3 length: 15 residues. Germline CDR1 MNHEY, CDR2 SVGAGI. For the CDR3, the DNA is TGTGCCAGCAGTAAAACCGGGACAGGGCACAATGAGCAGTTCTTC. This encodes CASSKTGTGHNEQFF.

The chain joins TRBV28 to TRBJ2-7; tentatively, D is TRBD1 (7 bases). Germline loops: CDR1 MDHEN, CDR2 SYDVKM. V lost 5 bases, J lost 2 bases, and 19 bases lay in between. CDR3 length: 16 residues. DNA of the CDR3: TGTGCCAGCAGTAGAAATCACAGGGGAGGCCCCTACGAGCAGTACTTC. Protein product: CASSRNHRGGPYEQYF.

This chain links TRBV7-8 with TRBJ1-5; D not resolved. This CDR3 spans 19 amino acids. V was shortened by 1 base and J by 3 bases, with 22 bases between the two germline ends. CDR1 and CDR2 from the germline V gene are SGHVS and FQNEAQ. CDR3 loop: CASSLENPNERMYNQPQHF. CDR3 nucleotide sequence: TGTGCCAGCAGCTTAGAAAACCCTAATGAGAGAATGTACAATCAGCCCCAGCATTTT.

J is TRBJ2-1 and V is TRBV11-2, with TRBD2 as a possible D gene (5 bases). Germline CDR1 SGHAT, CDR2 FQNNGV. This CDR3 is built from 16 residues. The V end was cut by 1 base, the J end by 0 bases, with 10 bases between. CDR3 in amino acids: CASSLGHGVSYNEQFF. Written as DNA, the CDR3 is TGTGCCAGCAGCTTAGGCCACGGGGTCTCCTACAATGAGCAGTTCTTC.

The chain employs TRBV28 and TRBJ1-6; TRBD1 might be the D (5 bases). V was trimmed by 10 bases and J by 3 bases, leaving 13 bases between them. This CDR3 contains 14 residues. Germline CDR1 and CDR2: MDHEN and SYDVKM. This chain's CDR3 is CAIPGGNYNSPLHF. DNA for the CDR3: TGTGCCATTCCCGGGGGAAACTATAATTCACCCCTCCACTTT.

This clone came up a few times. The chain uses TRBV10-3 and TRBJ2-7; 12 nucleotides line up with TRBD2. Germline V lookup: CDR1 ENHRY, CDR2 SYGVKD. Trimming removed 3 bases from V and 11 bases from J; junction bases left unmatched: 11. The CDR3 contains 15 residues. The CDR3 region is CAISDRETSGSGEYF. The CDR3 region has the DNA TGTGCCATCAGTGACAGGGAGACTAGCGGGAGTGGCGAGTACTTC.

The gene calls are TRBV4-1 and TRBJ1-1; TRBD1 aligns across 7 bases. This CDR3 has 15 residues. V lost 8 bases and J lost 10; bases outside the gene matches: 19. Germline CDR1 reads MGHRA; CDR2 reads YSYEKL. The CDR3 nucleotides read TGCGCCAGCGTTGACAGGGCCACCAAACACAGGGGAGCTTTCTTT. Its translation: CASVDRATKHRGAFF.

CDR3: CASSQDRGDIPGELFF. The CDR3 DNA reads TGTGCCAGCAGCCAAGACAGGGGAGATATCCCCGGGGAGCTGTTTTTT. The V gene is TRBV14, the J gene TRBJ2-2; tentative D call: TRBD1 (6 bases). Germline assignment: CDR1 SGHDN and CDR2 FVKESK. The CDR3 runs to 16 residues. V dropped 0 bases and J dropped 6 bases, with 14 bases sitting between them.

The gene calls are TRBV28 and TRBJ1-4; D possibly corresponds to TRBD1 (5 bases). V gave up 5 bases and J gave up 4 bases, with 17 bases separating them. From germline, CDR1 is MDHEN and CDR2 SYDVKM. The CDR3 spans 16 residues. CDR3 sequence (DNA): TGTGCCAGCAGTGCCCCTCCAGGGTGGGGTAATGAAAAACTGTTTTTT. It translates to CASSAPPGWGNEKLFF.

This clone turned up a few times. This chain uses TRBV7-2 with TRBJ2-6; D might be TRBD1 (8 bases). Trimming removed 3 bases from V and 2 bases from J, with 17 bases in between. CDR1 SGHTA and CDR2 FQGNSA come from the germline V gene. The CDR3 extends over 18 amino acids. For the CDR3, the DNA is TGTGCCAGCAGCTTCGGGGGGCAGACAGGGGCTGGGGCCAACGTCCTGACTTTC. Residues: CASSFGGQTGAGANVLTF.

This chain joins TRBV12-5 and TRBJ2-5; 9 bases are shared with TRBD2. The CDR3 loop spans 16 amino acids. V trimming: 6 bases; J trimming: 4 bases; junction bases outside the gene matches: 12. Germline loops: CDR1 LGHNT, CDR2 FRNRAP. The chain's CDR3 is CASGLRFSGSGETQYF. The DNA of the CDR3 is TGTGCTAGTGGGTTGCGCTTTAGCGGGAGCGGAGAGACCCAGTACTTC. Combining the CDR3 with reference TRBV12-5 and TRBJ2-5 gives the whole variable domain DARVTQTPRHKVTEMGQEVTMRCQPILGHNTVFWYRQTMMQGLELLAYFRNRAPLDDSGMPKDRFSAEMPDATLATLKIQPSEPRDSAVYFCASGLRFSGSGETQYFGPGTRLLVL.

The rearrangement joins TRBV9 to TRBJ2-5, with 9 nucleotides matching TRBD1. Germline CDR1 is SGDLS and CDR2 is YYNGEE. This CDR3 is built from 16 residues. The junction had 11 bases not matched to a gene; V was cut back by 4 bases and J by 4 bases. The CDR3: CASSPTGQGNRETQYF. CDR3 sequence (DNA): TGTGCCAGCAGCCCAACCGGACAGGGGAACCGAGAGACCCAGTACTTC.

The V and J genes are TRBV5-1 and TRBJ2-7; TRBD1 matches at 9 bases. Unmatched junction bases numbered 19, after V lost 4 bases and J lost 5 bases. This CDR3 comprises 18 residues. Looked up from germline, CDR1 is SGHRS and CDR2 is YFSETQ. As DNA, the CDR3 is TGCGCCAGCAGCCAGCGAAAAAAATCACGGACAGGGGTCGACGAGCAGTACTTC. Amino acids: CASSQRKKSRTGVDEQYF.

The chain combines TRBV30 with TRBJ2-2; D is perhaps TRBD1 (5 bases). Per the germline V gene, CDR1 is GTSNPN and CDR2 is SVGIG (reference sequence). The V end lost 3 bases, the J end lost 6 bases, and 11 bases lay between the germline ends. This CDR3 has 13 residues. CDR3 in DNA: TGTGCCTGGAGGGCCACAGGTCCCGGGGAGCTGTTTTTT. This gives the protein CAWRATGPGELFF.

This clone was seen only a few times. J is TRBJ1-5 and V is TRBV28; no clear D. The germline V gene has CDR1 MDHEN and CDR2 SYDVKM. V lost 3 bases and J 5 bases, leaving 14 bases between the germline ends. The CDR3 spans 15 residues. The CDR3 spells CASSLVGGNHQPQHF. The DNA of the CDR3 is TGTGCCAGCAGTTTGGTAGGAGGGAATCATCAGCCCCAGCATTTT. The whole variable domain, filled in from reference TRBV28 and TRBJ1-5, reads DVKVTQSSRYLVKRTGEKVFLECVQDMDHENMFWYRQDPGLGLRLIYFSYDVKMKEKGDIPEGYSVSREKKERFSLILESASTNQTSMYLCASSLVGGNHQPQHFGDGTRLSIL.